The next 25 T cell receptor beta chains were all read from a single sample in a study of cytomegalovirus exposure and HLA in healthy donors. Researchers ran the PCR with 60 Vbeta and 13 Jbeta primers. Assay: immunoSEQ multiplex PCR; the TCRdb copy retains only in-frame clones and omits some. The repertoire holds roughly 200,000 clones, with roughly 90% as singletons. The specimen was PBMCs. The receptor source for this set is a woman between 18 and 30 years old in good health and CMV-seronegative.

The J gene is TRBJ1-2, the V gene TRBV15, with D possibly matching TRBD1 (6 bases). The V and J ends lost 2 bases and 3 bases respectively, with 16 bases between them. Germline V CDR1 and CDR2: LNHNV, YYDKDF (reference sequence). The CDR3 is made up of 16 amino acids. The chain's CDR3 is CATSRTLGGGDYGYTF. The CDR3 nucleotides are TGTGCCACCAGCAGAACTCTGGGGGGGGGCGACTATGGCTACACCTTC.

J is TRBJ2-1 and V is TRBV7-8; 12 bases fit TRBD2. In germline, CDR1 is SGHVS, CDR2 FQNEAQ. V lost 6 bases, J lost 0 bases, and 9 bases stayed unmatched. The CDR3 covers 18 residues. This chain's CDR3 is CASRAGLAGTSSYNEQFF. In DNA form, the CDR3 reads TGTGCCAGCAGAGCAGGACTAGCGGGGACGAGCTCCTACAATGAGCAGTTCTTC.

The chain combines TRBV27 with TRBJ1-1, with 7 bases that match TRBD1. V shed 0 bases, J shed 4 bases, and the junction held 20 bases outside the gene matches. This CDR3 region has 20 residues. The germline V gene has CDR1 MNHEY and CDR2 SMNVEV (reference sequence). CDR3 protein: CASSLSVWADRAEEATEAFF. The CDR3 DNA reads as TGTGCCAGCAGTTTATCGGTCTGGGCCGACAGGGCGGAAGAAGCCACTGAAGCTTTCTTT.

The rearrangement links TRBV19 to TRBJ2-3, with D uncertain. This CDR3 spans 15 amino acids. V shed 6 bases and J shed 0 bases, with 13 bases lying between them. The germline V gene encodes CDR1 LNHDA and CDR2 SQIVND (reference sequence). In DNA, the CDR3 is TGTGCCAGTAGGGCCGGGTACGTTAGCACAGATACGCAGTATTTT. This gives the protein CASRAGYVSTDTQYF.

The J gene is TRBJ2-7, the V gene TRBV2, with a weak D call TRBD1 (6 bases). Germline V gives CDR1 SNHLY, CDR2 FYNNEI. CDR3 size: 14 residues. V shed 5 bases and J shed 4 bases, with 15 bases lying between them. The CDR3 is CASSRRLDRYEQYF. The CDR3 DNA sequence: TGTGCCAGCAGTCGAAGATTGGACAGATACGAGCAGTACTTC.

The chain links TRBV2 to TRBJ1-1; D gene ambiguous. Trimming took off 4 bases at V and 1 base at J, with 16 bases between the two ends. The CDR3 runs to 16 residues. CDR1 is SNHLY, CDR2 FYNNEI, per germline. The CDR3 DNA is TGTGCCAGCAGTGCGCCCGCACAAACTACGAACACTGAAGCTTTCTTT. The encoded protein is CASSAPAQTTNTEAFF.

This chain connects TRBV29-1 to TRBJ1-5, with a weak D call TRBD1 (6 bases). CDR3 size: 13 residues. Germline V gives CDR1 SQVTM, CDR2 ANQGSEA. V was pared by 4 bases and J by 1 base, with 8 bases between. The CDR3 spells CSVGQGSNQPQHF. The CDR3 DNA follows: TGCAGCGTTGGGCAGGGGAGCAATCAGCCCCAGCATTTT.

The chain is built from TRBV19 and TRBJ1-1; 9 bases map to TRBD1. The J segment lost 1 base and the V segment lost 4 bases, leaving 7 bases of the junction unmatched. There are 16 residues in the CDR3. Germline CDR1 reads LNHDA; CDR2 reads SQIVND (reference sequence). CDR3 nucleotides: TGTGCCAGTAGTACCCGACCGGGACAGGGGAACACTGAAGCTTTCTTT. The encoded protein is CASSTRPGQGNTEAFF.

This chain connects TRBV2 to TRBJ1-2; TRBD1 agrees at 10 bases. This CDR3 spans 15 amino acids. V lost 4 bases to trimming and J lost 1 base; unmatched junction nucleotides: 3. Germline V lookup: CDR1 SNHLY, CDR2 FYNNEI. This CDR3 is CASSGGQGINYGYTF. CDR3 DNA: TGTGCCAGCAGTGGGGGACAGGGGATTAACTATGGCTACACCTTC.

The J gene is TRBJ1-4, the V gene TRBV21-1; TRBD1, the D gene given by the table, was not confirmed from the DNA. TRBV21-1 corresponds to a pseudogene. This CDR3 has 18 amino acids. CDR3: CASSKVLGWGTVVGKLFF. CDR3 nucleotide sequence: TGTGCCAGCAGCAAAGTCTTGGGTTGGGGGACAGTTGTGGGAAAACTGTTTTTT.

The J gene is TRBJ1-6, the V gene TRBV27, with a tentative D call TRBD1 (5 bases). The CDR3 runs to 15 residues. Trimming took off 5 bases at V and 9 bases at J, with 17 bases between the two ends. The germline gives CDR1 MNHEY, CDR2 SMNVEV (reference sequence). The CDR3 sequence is CASSPGGGSASPLHF. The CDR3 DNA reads TGTGCCAGCAGTCCGGGGGGGGGTAGTGCTTCACCCCTCCACTTT.

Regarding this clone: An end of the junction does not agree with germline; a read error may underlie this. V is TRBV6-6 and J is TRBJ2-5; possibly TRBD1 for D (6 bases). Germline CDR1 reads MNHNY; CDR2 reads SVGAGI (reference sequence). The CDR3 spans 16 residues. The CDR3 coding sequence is TGTGCCAGCAAGGATCCCTTCGGGGACACCCAAGAGGCCCAGTACTTC. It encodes CASKDPFGDTQEAQYF.

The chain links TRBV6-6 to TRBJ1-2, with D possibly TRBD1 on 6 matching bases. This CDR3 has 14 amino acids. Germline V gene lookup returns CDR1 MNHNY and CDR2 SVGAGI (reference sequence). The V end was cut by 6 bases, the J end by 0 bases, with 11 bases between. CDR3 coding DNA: TGTGCCAGCAGGCAACAGGGCGCTAACTATGGCTACACCTTC. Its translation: CASRQQGANYGYTF.

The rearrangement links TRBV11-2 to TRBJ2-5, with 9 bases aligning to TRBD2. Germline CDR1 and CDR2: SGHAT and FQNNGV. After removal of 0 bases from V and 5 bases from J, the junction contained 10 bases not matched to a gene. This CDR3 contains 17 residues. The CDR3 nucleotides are TGTGCCAGCAGCTTAGATCTGTTAGCGGGAGTGGATGAGACCCAGTACTTC. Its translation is CASSLDLLAGVDETQYF.

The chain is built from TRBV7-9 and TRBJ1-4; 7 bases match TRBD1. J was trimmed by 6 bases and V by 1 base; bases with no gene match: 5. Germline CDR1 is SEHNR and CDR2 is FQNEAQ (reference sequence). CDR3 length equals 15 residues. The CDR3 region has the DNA TGTGCCAGCAGCTTAGTTACAGGGGTATATGAAAAACTGTTTTTT. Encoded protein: CASSLVTGVYEKLFF.

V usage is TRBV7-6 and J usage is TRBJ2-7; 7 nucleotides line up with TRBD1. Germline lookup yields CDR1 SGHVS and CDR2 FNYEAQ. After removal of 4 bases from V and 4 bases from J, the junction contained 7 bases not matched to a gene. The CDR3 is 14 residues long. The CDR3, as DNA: TGTGCCAGCAGCTCCGAGACAGGGCCGTACGAGCAGTACTTC. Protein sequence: CASSSETGPYEQYF.

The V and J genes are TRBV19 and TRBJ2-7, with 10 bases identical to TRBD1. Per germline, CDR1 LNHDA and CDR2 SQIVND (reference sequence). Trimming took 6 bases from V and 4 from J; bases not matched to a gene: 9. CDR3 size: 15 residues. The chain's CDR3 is CASSPRQGALYEQYF. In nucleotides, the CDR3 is TGTGCCAGTAGCCCTCGACAGGGGGCTCTATACGAGCAGTACTTC.

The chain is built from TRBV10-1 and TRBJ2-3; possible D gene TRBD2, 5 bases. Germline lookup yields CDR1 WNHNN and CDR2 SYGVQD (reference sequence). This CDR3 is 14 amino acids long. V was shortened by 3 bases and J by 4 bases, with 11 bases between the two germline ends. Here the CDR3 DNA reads TGCGCCAGCAGTGAAGGGAGCCGGCCAGATACGCAGTATTTT. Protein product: CASSEGSRPDTQYF.

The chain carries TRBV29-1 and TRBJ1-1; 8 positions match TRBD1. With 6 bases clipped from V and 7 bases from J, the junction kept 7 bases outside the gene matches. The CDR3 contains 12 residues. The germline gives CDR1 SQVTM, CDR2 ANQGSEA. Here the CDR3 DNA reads TGCAGCGTAGAGGACAGGGTAGTTGAAGCTTTCTTT. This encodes CSVEDRVVEAFF.

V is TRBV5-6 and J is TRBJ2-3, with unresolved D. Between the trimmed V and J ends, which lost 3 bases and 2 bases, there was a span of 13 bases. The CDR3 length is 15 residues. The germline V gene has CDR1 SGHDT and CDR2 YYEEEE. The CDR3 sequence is CASSSLNLLTDTQYF. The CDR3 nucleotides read TGTGCCAGCAGCTCCCTAAACCTACTCACAGATACGCAGTATTTT.

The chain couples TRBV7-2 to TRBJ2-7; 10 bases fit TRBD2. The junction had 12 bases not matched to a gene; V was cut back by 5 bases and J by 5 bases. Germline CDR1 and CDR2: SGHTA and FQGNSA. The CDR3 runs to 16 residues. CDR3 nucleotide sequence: TGTGCCAGCAGCAAGAGACTAGCGGGTGTAAAGGACGAGCAGTACTTC. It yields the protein CASSKRLAGVKDEQYF. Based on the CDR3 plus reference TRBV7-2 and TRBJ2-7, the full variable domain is GAGVSQSPSNKVTEKGKDVELRCDPISGHTALYWYRQSLGQGLEFLIYFQGNSAPDKSGLPSDRFSAERTGGSVSTLTIQRTQQEDSAVYLCASSKRLAGVKDEQYFGPGTRLTVT.

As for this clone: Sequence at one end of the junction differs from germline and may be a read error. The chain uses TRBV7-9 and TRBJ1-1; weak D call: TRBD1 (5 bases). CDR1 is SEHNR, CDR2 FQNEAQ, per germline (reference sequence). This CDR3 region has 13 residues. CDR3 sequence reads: CSSSSQGDTEAFF. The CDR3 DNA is TGTTCCAGCAGCTCGCAGGGTGATACTGAAGCTTTCTTT.

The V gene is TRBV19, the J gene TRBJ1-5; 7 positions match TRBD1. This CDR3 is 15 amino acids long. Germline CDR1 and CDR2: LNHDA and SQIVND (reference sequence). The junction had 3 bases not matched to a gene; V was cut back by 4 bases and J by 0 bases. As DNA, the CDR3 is TGTGCCAGTAGTACGGGACAGAATAGCAATCAGCCCCAGCATTTT. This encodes CASSTGQNSNQPQHF.

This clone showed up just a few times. CDR3 loop: CASSGVGGRGKTQYF. For the CDR3, the DNA is TGTGCCAGCAGTGGAGTAGGGGGGAGGGGCAAGACCCAGTACTTC. The chain recombines TRBV2 with TRBJ2-5, with TRBD2 as a possible D gene (7 bases). The germline CDR1 and CDR2 sequences are SNHLY and FYNNEI. Trimming took off 4 bases at V and 6 bases at J, with 18 bases between the two ends. CDR3 size: 15 residues.

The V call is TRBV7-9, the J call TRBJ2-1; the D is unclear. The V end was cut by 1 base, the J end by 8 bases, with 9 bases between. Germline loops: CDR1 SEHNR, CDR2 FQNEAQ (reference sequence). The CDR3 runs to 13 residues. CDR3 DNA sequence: TGTGCCAGCAGCTTAGTGGCAGTGGATGAGCAGTTCTTC. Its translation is CASSLVAVDEQFF.